This TCR beta chain was documented in a study of memory CD4+ T cells and cytomegalovirus serostatus. Germline V lookup: CDR1 SNHLY, CDR2 FYNNEI. The CDR3 runs to 12 residues. V dropped 5 bases and J dropped 3 bases, with 8 bases sitting between them. The sort gate was single viable CD3+CD4+CD8-CD45RO+ cells for memory CD4+ T cells. Findings of the study overall: The CMV-associated TCR signature appears largely within the CD4+ memory repertoire.

Comment on this clone: What it recognizes is unknown.

Some clones are missing from TCRdb's copy, which holds only in-frame ones; the method was immunoSEQ multiplex PCR. The data hold approximately 53,000 clones, with around 78% observed a single time. Sequencing used memory CD4+ T cells from blood. The V call is TRBV2, the J call TRBJ2-7, with D hard to call. This TCR was sampled from an adult in good health and CMV-seronegative. CDR3 protein: CASSPVYYEQYF. The DNA of the CDR3 is TGTGCCAGCAGTCCGGTATACTACGAGCAGTACTTC.